This T cell receptor beta chain was recovered during a study of T-cell reconstitution after alpha-beta-depleted transplantation in children. Regarding the study as a whole: Fresh T-cell production supplied most of the T-cell counts and diversity seen one year after transplant. At around two months after transplant, the alpha-beta T cells were reportedly derived from several hundred expanded clones that came from non-depleted graft cells.

The TCRbeta library incorporated unique molecular identifiers. TCRdb re-derived calls from the PCR reads in MiXCR, one entry per CDR3 protein. In the table there are around 800,000 distinct CDR3 sequences, around 15% of which are singletons. With respect to this clonotype: Its target is not known.

V was clipped by 5 bases and J by 2 bases, with 13 bases between them. In germline, CDR1 is SGHTA, CDR2 FQGNSA. The CDR3 consists of 16 residues. Sequenced material: PBMCs, mostly from graft donor cells, taken 360 days after TCRalphabeta/CD19-depleted stem cell transplant. The source is a male patient younger than 18 who had a stem cell transplant for acute lymphoblastic leukemia, so the T cells may come from the graft donor. The rearrangement uses TRBV7-2 and TRBJ2-6; D gene unclear. In DNA, the CDR3 is TGTGCCAGCAGCCGAAACATGGGGACTGGGGCCAACGTCCTGACTTTC. The encoded protein is CASSRNMGTGANVLTF.